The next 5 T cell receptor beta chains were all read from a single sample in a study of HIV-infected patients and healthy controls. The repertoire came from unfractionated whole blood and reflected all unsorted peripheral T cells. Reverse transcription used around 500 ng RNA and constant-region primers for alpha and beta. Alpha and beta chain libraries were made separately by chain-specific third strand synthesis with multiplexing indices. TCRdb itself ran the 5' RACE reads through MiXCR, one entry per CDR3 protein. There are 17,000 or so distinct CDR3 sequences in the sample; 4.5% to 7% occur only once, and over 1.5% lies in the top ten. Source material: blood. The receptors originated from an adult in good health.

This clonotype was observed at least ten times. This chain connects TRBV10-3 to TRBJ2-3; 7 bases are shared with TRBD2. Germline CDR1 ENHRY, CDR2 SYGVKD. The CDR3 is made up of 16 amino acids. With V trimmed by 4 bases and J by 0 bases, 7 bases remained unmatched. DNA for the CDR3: TGTGCCATCAGTGGGTTCGCGGGGGACAGCACAGATACGCAGTATTTT. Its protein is CAISGFAGDSTDTQYF.

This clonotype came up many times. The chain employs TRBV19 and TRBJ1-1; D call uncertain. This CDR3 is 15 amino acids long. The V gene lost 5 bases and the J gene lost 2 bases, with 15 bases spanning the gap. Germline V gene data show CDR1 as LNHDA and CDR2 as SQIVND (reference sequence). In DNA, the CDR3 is TGTGCCAGTAGTCTCGGACGGGTAGAAAACACTGAAGCTTTCTTT. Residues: CASSLGRVENTEAFF.

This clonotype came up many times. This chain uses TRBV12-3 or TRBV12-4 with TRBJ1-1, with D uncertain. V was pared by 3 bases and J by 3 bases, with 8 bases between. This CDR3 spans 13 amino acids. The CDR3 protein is CASSLNADTEAFF. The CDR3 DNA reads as TGTGCCAGCAGTTTGAACGCGGACACTGAAGCTTTCTTT.

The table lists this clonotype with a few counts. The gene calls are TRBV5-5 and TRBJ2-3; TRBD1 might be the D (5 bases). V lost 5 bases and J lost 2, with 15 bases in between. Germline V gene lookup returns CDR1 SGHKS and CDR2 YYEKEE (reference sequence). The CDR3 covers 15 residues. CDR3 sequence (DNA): TGTGCCAGCAGGGGGCAATTCGTAAACACAGATACGCAGTATTTT. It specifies CASRGQFVNTDTQYF.

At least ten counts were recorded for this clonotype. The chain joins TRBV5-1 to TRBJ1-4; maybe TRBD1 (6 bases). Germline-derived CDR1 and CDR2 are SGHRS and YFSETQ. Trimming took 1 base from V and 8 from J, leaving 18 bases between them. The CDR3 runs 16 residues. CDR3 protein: CASSLQPSGAQEKLFF. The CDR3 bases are TGCGCCAGCAGCTTGCAACCCTCAGGGGCCCAAGAAAAACTGTTTTTT.